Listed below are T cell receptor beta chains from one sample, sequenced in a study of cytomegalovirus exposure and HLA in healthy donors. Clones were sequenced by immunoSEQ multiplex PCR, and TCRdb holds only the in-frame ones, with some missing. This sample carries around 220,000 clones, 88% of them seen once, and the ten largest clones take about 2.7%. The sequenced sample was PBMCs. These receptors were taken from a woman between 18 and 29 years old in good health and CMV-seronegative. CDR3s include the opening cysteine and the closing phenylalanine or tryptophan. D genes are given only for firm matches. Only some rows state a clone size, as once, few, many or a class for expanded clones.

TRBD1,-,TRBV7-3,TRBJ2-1,TGTGCCAGCAGATTCGCCGGGACAGGAACCTACAATGAGCAGTTCTTC,CASRFAGTGTYNEQFF
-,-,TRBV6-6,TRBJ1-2,TGTGCCAGCAGGAAACCAGGGGCTAACTATGGCTACACCTTC,CASRKPGANYGYTF
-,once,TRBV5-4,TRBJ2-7,TGTGCCAGCAGCTACCGAGGCGGAGACCACGAGCAGTACTTC,CASSYRGGDHEQYF
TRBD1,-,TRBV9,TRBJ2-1,TGTGCCAGCAGCGTACGGGACAGGGGGGCCAATGAGCAGTTCTTC,CASSVRDRGANEQFF
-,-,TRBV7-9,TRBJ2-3,TGTGCCAGCAGCTTAGTCACGGGGAATACGCAGTATTTT,CASSLVTGNTQYF
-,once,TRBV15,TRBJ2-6,TGTGCCACCAGCAGAGATGGAGACTCTGGGGCCAACGTCCTGACTTTC,CATSRDGDSGANVLTF
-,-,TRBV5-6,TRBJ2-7,TGTGCCAGCAGCTTGGCAGGCGGGACCGAGCAGTACTTC,CASSLAGGTEQYF
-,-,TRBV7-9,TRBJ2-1,TGTGCCAGCAGCTTATCAGGGCTGGCAATTGAGCAGTTCTTC,CASSLSGLAIEQFF
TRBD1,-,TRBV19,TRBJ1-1,TGTGCCAGTAGGATCGGGACAGGCCCTGAAGGGGACACTGAAGCTTTCTTT,CASRIGTGPEGDTEAFF
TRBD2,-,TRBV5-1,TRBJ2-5,TGCGCCAGCAGCTCGGGACTAGCGCAACAAGAGACCCAGTACTTC,CASSSGLAQQETQYF
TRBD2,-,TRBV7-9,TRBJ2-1,TGTGCCAGCAGCTTATTTGGGGGCGGGAGGTTGAATGAGCAGTTCTTC,CASSLFGGGRLNEQFF
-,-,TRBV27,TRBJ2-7,TGTGCCAGCAGTTTAGGACAGACCTACGAGCAGTACTTC,CASSLGQTYEQYF
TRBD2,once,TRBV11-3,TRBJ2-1,TGTGCCAGCAGCTTAGCGGGAGGGTCCTACAATGAGCAGTTCTTC,CASSLAGGSYNEQFF
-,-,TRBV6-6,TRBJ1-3,TGTGCCAGCAGTTTCCTGGGAGCTGGAAACACCATATATTTT,CASSFLGAGNTIYF
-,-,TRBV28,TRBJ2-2,TGTGCCAGCAGTTTAACGGCGGGTCGCTCCGGGGAGCTGTTTTTT,CASSLTAGRSGELFF
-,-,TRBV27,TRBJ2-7,TGTGCCAGCAGTTTAGCGGGCCACTACGAGCAGTACTTC,CASSLAGHYEQYF
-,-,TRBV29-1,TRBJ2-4,TGCAGCGTTGAAGTGGGAGTAGGGTGGAACATTCAGTACTTC,CSVEVGVGWNIQYF
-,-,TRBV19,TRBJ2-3,TGTGCCAGTACCCATGACAGTTATACGCAGTATTTT,CASTHDSYTQYF
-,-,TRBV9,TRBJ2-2,TGTGCCAGCAGCGTAGAAGTGGTATGGGGGGACACCGGGGAGCTGTTTTTT,CASSVEVVWGDTGELFF
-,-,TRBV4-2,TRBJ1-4,TGTGCCAGCAGCCCTACTATCGAAAAACTGTTTTTT,CASSPTIEKLFF
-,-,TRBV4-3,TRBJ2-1,TGCGCCAGCAGCCAAGCCCGAGGCAATGAGCAGTTCTTC,CASSQARGNEQFF
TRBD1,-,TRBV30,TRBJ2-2,TGTGCCTGGAGAGGTCAAGGGGGCCCGAACACCGGGGAGCTGTTTTTT,CAWRGQGGPNTGELFF
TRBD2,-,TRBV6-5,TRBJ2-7,TGTGCCAGCAGTTACGGGGGGGGCGAGCAGTACTTC,CASSYGGGEQYF
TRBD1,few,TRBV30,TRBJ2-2,TGTGCCTGGAGTGACGGGACAGACACCGGGGAGCTGTTTTTT,CAWSDGTDTGELFF
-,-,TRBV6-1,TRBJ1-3,TGTGCCAGCAGTCGGTCTGTCTCTGGAAACACCATATATTTT,CASSRSVSGNTIYF
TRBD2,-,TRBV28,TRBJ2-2,TGTGCCAGCAGGAGGACTAGCGGGAGGCGGTCCGGGGAGCTGTTTTTT,CASRRTSGRRSGELFF
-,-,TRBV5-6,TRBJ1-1,TGTGCCAGCAGCTTCTACGGGAACACTGAAGCTTTCTTT,CASSFYGNTEAFF
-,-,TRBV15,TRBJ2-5,TGTGCCACCAGCAGAGGGCTACAGGTCCAAGAGACCCAGTACTTC,CATSRGLQVQETQYF
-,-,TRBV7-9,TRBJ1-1,TGTGCCAGCAGCTTACAAGGAGTGAACACTGAAGCTTTCTTT,CASSLQGVNTEAFF
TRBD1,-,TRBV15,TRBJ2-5,TGTGCCACCAGCCATAGGGGGCGCGGGGAGACCCAGTACTTC,CATSHRGRGETQYF
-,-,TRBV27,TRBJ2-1,TGTGCCAGCAGTTTATCGGCAGCGTACTCCTACAATGAGCAGTTCTTC,CASSLSAAYSYNEQFF